These T cell receptor beta chains were read from a single sample in a study of blood T cell repertoires in COVID-19. Data came from immunoSEQ multiplex PCR; TCRdb stores just in-frame clones and leaves some out. This repertoire shows around 140,000 clones, about 91% found once; its top ten account for roughly 28%. The sample was peripheral blood. The source of these receptors is a human donor in a cohort sampled during active COVID-19. The CDR3 runs from the conserved cysteine through the conserved F or W. The D gene is left open where the match is weak. Expanded clones are given a class, and other clones once, few, many or no size at all.

>TRBJ1-6|TRBD1|NA|TRBV7-9
CASSVRGERNSPLHF
TGTGCCAGCAGCGTCAGGGGGGAGAGGAATTCACCCCTCCACTTT
>TRBJ1-5|TRBD1|NA|TRBV6-6
CASRRRGQWDQPQHF
TGTGCCAGCAGGCGTCGGGGACAGTGGGATCAGCCCCAGCATTTT
>TRBJ1-2|TRBD1|NA|TRBV7-8
CASSSGGDRGPLGYTF
TGTGCCAGCAGCTCCGGGGGGGACAGGGGGCCCCTAGGCTACACCTTC
>TRBJ1-1|NA|NA|TRBV3-1/TRBV3-2
CASSQTANTEAFF
TGTGCCAGCAGCCAAACAGCGAACACTGAAGCTTTCTTT
>TRBJ2-1|TRBD2|NA|TRBV15
CATSRDLVAGGLGEQFF
TGTGCCACCAGCAGAGATCTAGTAGCGGGGGGGCTGGGTGAGCAGTTCTTC
>TRBJ2-5|TRBD2|NA|TRBV4-3
CASSQDWKARGGETQYF
TGCGCCAGCAGCCAAGATTGGAAGGCCCGGGGAGGGGAGACCCAGTACTTC
>TRBJ1-5|TRBD1|NA|TRBV6-2/TRBV6-3
CASSYRTGGRFDQPQHF
TGTGCCAGCAGTTACCGGACAGGGGGCCGGTTTGATCAGCCCCAGCATTTT
>TRBJ2-6|NA|NA|TRBV7-2
CASSLERGGSGANVLTF
TGTGCCAGCAGCTTAGAGAGAGGAGGCTCTGGGGCCAACGTCCTGACTTTC
>TRBJ1-1|TRBD1|NA|TRBV7-3
CASSKDRATTAFF
TGTGCCAGCAGCAAGGACAGGGCCACAACGGCTTTCTTT
>TRBJ2-3|NA|NA|TRBV12-3/TRBV12-4
CASSLRGGTQYF
TGTGCCAGCAGTTTGAGGGGAGGAACGCAGTATTTT
>TRBJ2-7|TRBD2|NA|TRBV7-8
CASSSEGGHVRGEQYF
TGTGCCAGCAGCTCCGAGGGAGGGCACGTGAGGGGCGAGCAGTACTTC
>TRBJ1-2|TRBD1|NA|TRBV3-1/TRBV3-2
CASSQNWDRGKDGYTF
TGTGCCAGCAGCCAAAATTGGGACAGGGGGAAGGATGGCTACACCTTC
>TRBJ2-3|TRBD1|NA|TRBV11-2
CASRLTGTDTQYF
TGTGCCAGCAGGTTGACAGGGACAGATACGCAGTATTTT
>TRBJ1-1|NA|NA|TRBV20-1
CSARVVTEAFF
TGCAGTGCCAGGGTAGTGACTGAAGCTTTCTTT
>TRBJ2-2|NA|NA|TRBV29-1
CSVDSTGELFF
TGCAGCGTTGACTCCACCGGGGAGCTGTTTTTT
>TRBJ1-4|TRBD1|NA|TRBV7-2
CASSMGQGGNEKLFF
TGTGCCAGCAGCATGGGACAGGGGGGGAATGAAAAACTGTTTTTT
>TRBJ2-1|NA|NA|TRBV30
CAWNRDPAYNEQFF
TGTGCCTGGAACAGGGACCCGGCCTACAATGAGCAGTTCTTC
>TRBJ1-5|NA|NA|TRBV7-8
CASSLGWRGGNQPQHF
TGTGCCAGCAGCTTAGGATGGCGAGGGGGAAATCAGCCCCAGCATTTT
>TRBJ2-5|TRBD1|NA|TRBV11-2
CASSWPGGSETQYF
TGTGCCAGCAGCTGGCCAGGGGGTTCAGAGACCCAGTACTTC
>TRBJ2-3|TRBD1|NA|TRBV29-1
CSVDRQGSTDTQYF
TGCAGCGTCGACCGACAGGGTAGCACAGATACGCAGTATTTT
>TRBJ1-4|TRBD1|NA|TRBV2
CASSARTGGNEKLFF
TGTGCCAGCAGTGCGCGGACAGGAGGTAATGAAAAACTGTTTTTT
>TRBJ1-2|TRBD1|NA|TRBV9
CASSLRAGTGIEYGYTF
TGTGCCAGCAGCCTAAGAGCCGGGACAGGGATCGAGTATGGCTACACCTTC
>TRBJ2-7|NA|NA|TRBV27
CASRPTVHSSYEQYF
TGTGCCAGCAGGCCCACAGTCCATAGCTCCTACGAGCAGTACTTC
>TRBJ2-7|TRBD2|few|TRBV5-1
CASSLGGLAGPTYEQYF
TGCGCCAGCAGCTTGGGGGGACTAGCGGGCCCCACCTACGAGCAGTACTTC
>TRBJ1-5|TRBD1|NA|TRBV12-5
CASGPRTGDGSNQPQHF
TGTGCTAGTGGCCCACGTACAGGGGATGGAAGCAATCAGCCCCAGCATTTT
>TRBJ2-7|TRBD1|NA|TRBV12-5
CASGLVRTGITGEQYF
TGTGCTAGTGGTTTGGTAAGGACAGGGATAACGGGCGAGCAGTACTTC
>TRBJ2-3|NA|NA|TRBV19
CASSTLEVSTDTQYF
TGTGCCAGTAGTACGCTGGAGGTCAGCACAGATACGCAGTATTTT
>TRBJ1-3|NA|NA|TRBV9
CASSVDQGSSGNTIYF
TGTGCCAGCAGCGTAGACCAGGGAAGCTCTGGAAACACCATATATTTT
>TRBJ2-3|TRBD2|NA|TRBV7-9
CASRETSGGLADTQYF
TGTGCCAGCAGAGAGACTAGCGGGGGGTTGGCAGATACGCAGTATTTT
>TRBJ2-3|TRBD1|few|TRBV19
CASNGQGTPQDTQYF
TGTGCCAGTAACGGACAGGGAACACCCCAAGATACGCAGTATTTT
>TRBJ2-1|TRBD1|NA|TRBV10-3
CAISESIGQGTNYNEQFF
TGTGCCATCAGTGAGTCGATCGGACAGGGGACAAACTACAATGAGCAGTTCTTC
>TRBJ2-6|NA|NA|TRBV9
CASSVSGSGANVLTF
TGTGCCAGCAGCGTTTCAGGATCTGGGGCCAACGTCCTGACTTTC
>TRBJ2-2|NA|NA|TRBV24-1
CATSDIGVGELFF
TGTGCCACCAGTGATATAGGGGTCGGGGAGCTGTTTTTT
>TRBJ2-2|TRBD1|NA|TRBV7-9
CASSLDLGQGWTGELFF
TGTGCCAGCAGCTTAGATTTGGGACAGGGATGGACCGGGGAGCTGTTTTTT
>TRBJ2-1|TRBD1|NA|TRBV4-2
CASSQDRGSYNEQFF
TGTGCCAGCAGCCAAGACAGGGGGTCCTACAATGAGCAGTTCTTC
>TRBJ2-1|TRBD2|NA|TRBV15
CATSRGHSSGGYNEQFF
TGTGCCACCAGCAGGGGACATTCTAGCGGGGGCTACAATGAGCAGTTCTTC
>TRBJ1-1|NA|NA|TRBV5-5
CASSIQGGTEAFF
TGTGCCAGCAGCATACAGGGTGGCACTGAAGCTTTCTTT
>TRBJ2-1|TRBD2|NA|TRBV7-6
CASSFTSGGVHNEQFF
TGTGCCAGCAGCTTCACTAGCGGGGGGGTCCACAATGAGCAGTTCTTC
>TRBJ1-1|TRBD1|NA|TRBV7-9
CASSPRTGRGTEAFF
TGTGCCAGCAGCCCTCGGACAGGGAGGGGAACTGAAGCTTTCTTT
>TRBJ2-7|TRBD1|once|TRBV30
CAWGDRGYYEQYF
TGTGCCTGGGGGGACAGGGGATACTACGAGCAGTACTTC
>TRBJ2-7|TRBD2|NA|TRBV4-2
CASSQEGLADVYEQYF
TGTGCCAGCAGCCAAGAGGGACTAGCGGATGTGTACGAGCAGTACTTC
>TRBJ1-5|TRBD1|NA|TRBV18
CASSRGTGEGNQPQHF
TGTGCCAGCTCAAGAGGGACAGGGGAGGGCAATCAGCCCCAGCATTTT
>TRBJ2-7|TRBD1|NA|TRBV14
CASSHTTGSYEQYF
TGTGCCAGCAGTCACACGACAGGGTCCTACGAGCAGTACTTC
>TRBJ1-1|TRBD1|once|TRBV19
CASSQQGAGRAFF
TGTGCCAGTAGTCAACAGGGGGCCGGTCGAGCTTTCTTT
>TRBJ2-1|TRBD2|NA|TRBV9
CASSVASGTGQDEQFF
TGTGCCAGCAGCGTAGCTAGCGGGACTGGGCAGGATGAGCAGTTCTTC
>TRBJ2-2|TRBD1|NA|TRBV24-1
CATSRDRGPTGELFF
TGTGCCACCAGCCGGGACAGGGGACCCACCGGGGAGCTGTTTTTT
>TRBJ2-3|TRBD1|NA|TRBV7-9
CASSFSDREWLDTQYF
TGTGCCAGCAGCTTTTCCGACAGGGAATGGTTAGATACGCAGTATTTT
>TRBJ1-4|NA|NA|TRBV5-5
CASSLWGLAELFF
TGTGCCAGCAGCTTGTGGGGGCTGGCTGAACTGTTTTTT
>TRBJ1-2|TRBD1|NA|TRBV6-5
CASSYLTGGARNGYTF
TGTGCCAGCAGTTACTTGACAGGGGGCGCCAGAAATGGCTACACCTTC
>TRBJ2-3|TRBD1|NA|TRBV4-3
CASSEQGAGTDTQYF
TGCGCCAGCAGCGAACAGGGGGCTGGCACAGATACGCAGTATTTT
>TRBJ1-5|NA|NA|TRBV30
CAWSSRGNQPQHF
TGTGCCTGGAGTTCCAGGGGCAATCAGCCCCAGCATTTT
>TRBJ1-1|NA|NA|TRBV6-5
CASRYFQDTEAFF
TGTGCCAGCAGGTATTTCCAGGACACTGAAGCTTTCTTT
>TRBJ1-2|TRBD1|NA|TRBV19
CASYPGQGSGGYTF
TGTGCCAGTTACCCGGGACAGGGTTCGGGAGGCTACACCTTC
>TRBJ1-6|NA|few|TRBV27
CASRGGTSEGSPLHF
TGTGCCAGCAGGGGGGGGACTTCCGAGGGTTCACCCCTCCACTTT
>TRBJ2-7|NA|NA|TRBV7-5
CVRSFPGWRGSSYEQYF
TGTGTCAGAAGCTTCCCCGGGTGGCGGGGGAGCTCCTACGAGCAGTACTTC
>TRBJ1-2|NA|NA|TRBV7-9
CASGGVYGYTF
TGTGCCAGCGGAGGGGTCTATGGCTACACCTTC
>TRBJ1-2|TRBD1|NA|TRBV7-9
CASSPTGSYGYTF
TGTGCCAGCAGCCCGACAGGGAGCTATGGCTACACCTTC
>TRBJ1-1|NA|NA|TRBV18
CASSENTEAFF
TGTGCCAGCTCCGAGAATACTGAAGCTTTCTTT
>TRBJ2-5|TRBD1|NA|TRBV7-9
CASSPRDRGGETQYF
TGTGCCAGCAGCCCCCGTGACAGGGGCGGGGAGACCCAGTACTTC